The T cell receptor beta chain described here comes from a study of blood T cell repertoires in COVID-19. Across the whole study: Donors in the United States, Italy and Spain gave samples during acute or convalescent COVID-19. In each case, the material was cDNA or gDNA derived from T cells, B-cell-depleted T cells, or PBMCs.

Original analysis: Nucleated cell counts were estimated from reference gene primer amplification. Sequencing was performed with immunoSEQ multiplex PCR; in TCRdb, only in-frame clones are kept and a portion is missing. From that table come the V and J calls and clone size; the DNA was used to work out D and trimming. The sample records roughly 230,000 clones, less than 90% being singletons. CDR3 length: 15 residues. Germline V gene lookup returns CDR1 DFQATT and CDR2 SNEGSKA (reference sequence). After removal of 3 bases from V and 1 base from J, the junction contained 4 bases not matched to a gene. The source material was peripheral blood. The V and J genes are TRBV20-1 and TRBJ2-2, with 8 bases aligning to TRBD1. The TCR comes from a man between 65 and 79 years old with acute or convalescent COVID-19. The CDR3 is CSASLGQGNTGELFF. The CDR3 DNA reads TGCAGTGCTAGTCTTGGACAGGGGAACACCGGGGAGCTGTTTTTT.